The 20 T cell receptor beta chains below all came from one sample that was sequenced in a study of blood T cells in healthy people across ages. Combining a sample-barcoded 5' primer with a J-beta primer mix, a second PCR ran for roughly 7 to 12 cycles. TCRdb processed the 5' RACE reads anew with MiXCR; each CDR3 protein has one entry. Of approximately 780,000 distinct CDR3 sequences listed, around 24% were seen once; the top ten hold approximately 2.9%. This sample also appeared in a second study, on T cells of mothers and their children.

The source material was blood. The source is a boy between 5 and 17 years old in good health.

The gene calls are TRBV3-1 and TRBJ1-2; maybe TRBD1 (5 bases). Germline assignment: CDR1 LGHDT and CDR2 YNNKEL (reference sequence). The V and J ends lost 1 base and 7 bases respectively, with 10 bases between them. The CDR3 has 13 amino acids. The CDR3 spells CASSQAQGTGYTF. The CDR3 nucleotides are TGTGCCAGCAGCCAAGCGCAGGGTACTGGCTACACCTTC.

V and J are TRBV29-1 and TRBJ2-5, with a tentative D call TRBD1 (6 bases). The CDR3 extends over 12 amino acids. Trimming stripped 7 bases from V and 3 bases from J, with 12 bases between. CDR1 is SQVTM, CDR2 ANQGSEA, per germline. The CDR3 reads CSALSGEETQYF. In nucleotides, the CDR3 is TGCAGCGCCCTGTCAGGGGAAGAGACCCAGTACTTC.

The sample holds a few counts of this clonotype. Written as DNA, the CDR3 is TGTGCCAGCCGCCTCATGAACACTGAAGCTTTCTTT. This sequence encodes CASRLMNTEAFF. This chain links TRBV12-3 or TRBV12-4 with TRBJ1-1; D not resolved. V was shortened by 8 bases and J by 0 bases, with 7 bases between the two germline ends. The CDR3 extends over 12 amino acids.

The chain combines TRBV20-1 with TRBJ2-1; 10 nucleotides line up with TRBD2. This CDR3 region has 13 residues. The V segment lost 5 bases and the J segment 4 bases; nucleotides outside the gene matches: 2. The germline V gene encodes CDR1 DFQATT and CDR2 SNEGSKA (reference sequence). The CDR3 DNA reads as TGCAGTGCTGGGACTAGCGCGTACAATGAGCAGTTCTTC. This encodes CSAGTSAYNEQFF.

This chain's CDR3 is CATQRGASGANVLTF. The CDR3 DNA is TGTGCCACTCAGAGAGGCGCAAGTGGGGCCAACGTCCTGACTTTC. This chain connects TRBV6-5 to TRBJ2-6; unclear D gene. V shed 10 bases and J shed 3 bases, with 16 bases lying between them. The CDR3 consists of 15 residues. The germline V gene encodes CDR1 MNHEY and CDR2 SVGAGI.

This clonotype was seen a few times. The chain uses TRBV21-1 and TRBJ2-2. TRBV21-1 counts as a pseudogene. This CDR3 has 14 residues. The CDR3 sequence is CASSKWEGTGELFF. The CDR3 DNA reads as TGTGCCAGCAGTAAATGGGAAGGAACCGGGGAGCTGTTTTTT.

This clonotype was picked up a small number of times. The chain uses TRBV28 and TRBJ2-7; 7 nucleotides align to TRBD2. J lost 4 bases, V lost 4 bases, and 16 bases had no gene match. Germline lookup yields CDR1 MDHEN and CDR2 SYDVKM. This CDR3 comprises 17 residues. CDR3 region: CASSSGWGGRQMYEQYF. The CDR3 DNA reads TGTGCCAGCAGTTCGGGTTGGGGGGGAAGGCAAATGTACGAGCAGTACTTC.

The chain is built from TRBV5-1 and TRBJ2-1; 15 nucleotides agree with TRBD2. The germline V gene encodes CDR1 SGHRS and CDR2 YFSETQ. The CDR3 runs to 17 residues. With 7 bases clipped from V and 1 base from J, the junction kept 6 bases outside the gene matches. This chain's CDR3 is CASGGTSGGYSYNEQFF. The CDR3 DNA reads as TGCGCCAGCGGAGGGACTAGCGGGGGGTATTCCTACAATGAGCAGTTCTTC.

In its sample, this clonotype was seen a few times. Written as DNA, the CDR3 is TGTGCCAGCAGTTACTCCCCCGGGACAGCTCCCTACGAGCAGTACTTC. The encoded protein is CASSYSPGTAPYEQYF. The rearrangement joins TRBV6-5 to TRBJ2-1; 7 bases line up with TRBD1. The end of the DNA fits TRBJ2-7 better, so the J call may be wrong. This CDR3 has 16 residues. The germline V gene encodes CDR1 MNHEY and CDR2 SVGAGI.

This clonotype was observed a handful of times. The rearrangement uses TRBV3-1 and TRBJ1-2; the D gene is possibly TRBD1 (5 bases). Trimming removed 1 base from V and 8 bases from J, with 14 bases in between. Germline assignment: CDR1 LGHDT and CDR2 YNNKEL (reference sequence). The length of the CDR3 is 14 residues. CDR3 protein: CASSQARGLGGYTF. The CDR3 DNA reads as TGTGCCAGCAGCCAAGCGAGGGGTTTAGGCGGCTACACCTTC.

CDR3 region: CSALPPLAGQETQYF. For the CDR3, the DNA is TGCAGTGCCCTTCCACCACTAGCGGGACAAGAGACCCAGTACTTC. The chain has TRBV20-1 and TRBJ2-5, with 10 bases fitting TRBD2. CDR3 size: 15 residues. From germline, CDR1 is DFQATT and CDR2 SNEGSKA (reference sequence). V dropped 6 bases and J dropped 2; count of bases not matched to a gene: 9.

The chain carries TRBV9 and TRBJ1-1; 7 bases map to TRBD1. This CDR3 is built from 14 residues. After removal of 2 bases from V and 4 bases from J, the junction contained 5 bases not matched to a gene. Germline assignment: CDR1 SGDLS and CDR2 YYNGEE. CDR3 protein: CASSVDRVGTEAFF. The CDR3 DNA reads TGTGCCAGCAGCGTCGACAGGGTAGGCACTGAAGCTTTCTTT.

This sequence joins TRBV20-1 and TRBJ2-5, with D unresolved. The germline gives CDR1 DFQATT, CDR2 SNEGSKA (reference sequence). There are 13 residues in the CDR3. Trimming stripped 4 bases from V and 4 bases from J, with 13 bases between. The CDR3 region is CSANPRVGETQYF. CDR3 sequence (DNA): TGCAGTGCTAACCCTCGGGTGGGAGAGACCCAGTACTTC.

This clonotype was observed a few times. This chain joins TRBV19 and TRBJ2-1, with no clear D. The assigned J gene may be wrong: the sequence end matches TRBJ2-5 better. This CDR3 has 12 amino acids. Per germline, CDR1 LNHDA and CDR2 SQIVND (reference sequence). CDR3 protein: CASRQNGETQYF. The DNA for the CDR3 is TGTGCCAGTAGACAGAATGGCGAGACCCAGTACTTC.

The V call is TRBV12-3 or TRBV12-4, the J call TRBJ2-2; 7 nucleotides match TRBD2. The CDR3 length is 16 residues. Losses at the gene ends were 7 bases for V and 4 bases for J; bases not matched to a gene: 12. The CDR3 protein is CASNTRGEVTTGELFF. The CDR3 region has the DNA TGTGCCAGCAATACCCGGGGGGAAGTAACCACCGGGGAGCTGTTTTTT.

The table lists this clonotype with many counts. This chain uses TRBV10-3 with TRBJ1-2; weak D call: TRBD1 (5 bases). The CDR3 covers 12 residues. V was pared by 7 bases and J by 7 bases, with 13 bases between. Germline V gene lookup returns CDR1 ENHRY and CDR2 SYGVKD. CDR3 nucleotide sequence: TGTGCCATCACCGAAGGGACCGCTGGCTACACCTTC. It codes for CAITEGTAGYTF.

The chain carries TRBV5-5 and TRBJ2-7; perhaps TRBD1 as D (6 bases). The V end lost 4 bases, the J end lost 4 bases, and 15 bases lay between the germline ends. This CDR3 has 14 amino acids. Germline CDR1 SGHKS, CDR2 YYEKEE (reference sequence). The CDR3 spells CASSLTRTDYEQYF. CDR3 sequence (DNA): TGTGCCAGCAGCCTAACTCGGACAGATTACGAGCAGTACTTC.

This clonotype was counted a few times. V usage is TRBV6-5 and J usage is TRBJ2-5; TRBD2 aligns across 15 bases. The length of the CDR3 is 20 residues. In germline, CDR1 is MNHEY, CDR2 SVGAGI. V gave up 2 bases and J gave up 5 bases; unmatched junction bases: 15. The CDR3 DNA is TGTGCCAGCAGTTACCTAGGAGAGGGACTAGCGGGGGGACTTGGGGAGACCCAGTACTTC. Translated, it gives CASSYLGEGLAGGLGETQYF.

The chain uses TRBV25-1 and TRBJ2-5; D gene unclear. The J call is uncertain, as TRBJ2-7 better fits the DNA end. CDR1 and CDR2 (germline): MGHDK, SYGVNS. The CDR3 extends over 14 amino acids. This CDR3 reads CASSELAPTYEQYF. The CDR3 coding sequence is TGTGCCAGCAGTGAATTGGCACCTACCTACGAGCAGTACTTC.

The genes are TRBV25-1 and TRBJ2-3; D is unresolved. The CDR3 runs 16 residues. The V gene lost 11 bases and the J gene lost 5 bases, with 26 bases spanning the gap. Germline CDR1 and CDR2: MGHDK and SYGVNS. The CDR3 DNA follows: TGTGCCGGCTCTAATGACGTTGAATACCTAGGAGATACGCAGTATTTT. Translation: CAGSNDVEYLGDTQYF.